This TCR beta chain was recovered during a study of OX40 agonist ivuxolimab in advanced cancers. Study-level background: At 0.01 to 10 mg/kg, ivuxolimab was administered intravenously to patients every 2 weeks. Prior anti-PD-1, anti-PD-L1 or anti-CTLA-4 therapy was allowed; approximately 40% had some.

Whole-study findings and limits: The study found among the lowest clonal expansion in partial responders at 0.1-3.0 mg/kg. There were also nonresponders showing low normalized T-cell clonal expansion.

The CDR3 covers 15 residues. The V and J ends lost 1 base and 4 bases respectively, with 11 bases between them. Germline V CDR1 and CDR2: ENHRY, SYGVKD. On this clone itself: The antigen is unknown.

TCRdb's table, derived via immunoSEQ multiplex PCR, lists solely in-frame clones and lacks some. The sample carries tens of thousands of clones, over 75% recorded once. This chain connects TRBV10-3 to TRBJ1-5, with a weak D call TRBD1 (6 bases). This TCR came from an adult with an advanced solid tumor such as melanoma, head and neck, liver or kidney cancer. The sample was CD4+ or CD8+ T cells sorted from blood, taken in a trial of the OX40 agonist ivuxolimab. This CDR3 is CAISEYRDGNQPQHF. Written as DNA, the CDR3 is TGTGCCATCAGTGAGTACAGGGATGGGAATCAGCCCCAGCATTTT.